What follows describes a single TCR beta chain. Only in-frame clones appear in the TCRdb table, and some are missing; sequencing was by immunoSEQ multiplex PCR. The sample records about 38,000 clones, 84% being singletons. V was pared by 0 bases and J by 4 bases, with 17 bases between. The CDR3 consists of 16 residues. The germline CDR1 and CDR2 sequences are SGDLS and YYNGEE. These data are taken from a study of blood T cell repertoires in COVID-19. Overall study context: COVID-19 samples collected from the United States, Italy and Spain covered acute and convalescent phases.

The V and J genes are TRBV9 and TRBJ2-7, with no clear D. Sequenced: peripheral blood. The receptor's source is a man between 60 and 70 years old with COVID-19, enrolled during active disease. In nucleotides, the CDR3 is TGTGCCAGCAGCGTAGGGCCGAAACGTTCGGAGTACGAGCAGTACTTC. This translates into CASSVGPKRSEYEQYF.